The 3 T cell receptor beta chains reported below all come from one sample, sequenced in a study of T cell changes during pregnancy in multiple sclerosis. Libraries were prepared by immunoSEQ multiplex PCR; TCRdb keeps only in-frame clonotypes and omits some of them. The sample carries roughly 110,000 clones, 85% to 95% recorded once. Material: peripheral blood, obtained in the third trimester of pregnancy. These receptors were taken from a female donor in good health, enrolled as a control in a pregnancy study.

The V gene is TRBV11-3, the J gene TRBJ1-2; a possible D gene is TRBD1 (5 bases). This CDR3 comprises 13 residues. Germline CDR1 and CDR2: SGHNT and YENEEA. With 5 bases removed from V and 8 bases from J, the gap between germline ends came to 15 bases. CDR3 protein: CASSTVGAGGYTF. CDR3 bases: TGTGCCAGCAGCACCGTTGGGGCGGGGGGCTACACCTTC.

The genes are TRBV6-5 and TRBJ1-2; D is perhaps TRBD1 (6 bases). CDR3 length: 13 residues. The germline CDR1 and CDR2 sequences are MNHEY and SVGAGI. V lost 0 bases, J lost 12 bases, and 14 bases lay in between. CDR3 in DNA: TGTGCCAGCAGTTACTCGGGGGACATCGTTAACACCTTC. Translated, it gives CASSYSGDIVNTF.

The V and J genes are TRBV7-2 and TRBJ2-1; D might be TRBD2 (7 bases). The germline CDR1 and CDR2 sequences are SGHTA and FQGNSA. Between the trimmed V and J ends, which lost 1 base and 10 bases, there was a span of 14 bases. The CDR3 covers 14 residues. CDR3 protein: CASSLGRGAREQFF. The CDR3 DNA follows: TGTGCCAGCAGCTTAGGTCGGGGGGCACGAGAGCAGTTCTTC.